One sample yielded the 12 T cell receptor beta chains listed below, sequenced in a study of blood T cell repertoires in COVID-19. Sequencing was performed with immunoSEQ multiplex PCR; in TCRdb, only in-frame clones are kept and a portion is missing. The table shows around 62,000 clones, with 88% occurring only once. Sequenced input: peripheral blood. The receptors shown here come from a woman aged 60-75 years with acute or convalescent COVID-19.

CDR3 residues: CASSAGQETQYF. CDR3 sequence (DNA): TGCGCCAGCAGTGCAGGACAAGAGACCCAGTACTTC. V is TRBV10-1 and J is TRBJ2-5; D unclear. The CDR3 sequence is 12 residues long. The V end was cut by 4 bases, the J end by 2 bases, with 5 bases between. Per the germline V gene, CDR1 is WNHNN and CDR2 is SYGVQD (reference sequence).

The CDR3, as DNA: TGTGCCAGCAGTTTTCGGTCAGGGGGCCTCGGTTCACCCCTCCACTTT. Protein product: CASSFRSGGLGSPLHF. V is TRBV28 and J is TRBJ1-6; TRBD1 agrees at 8 bases. The CDR3 has 16 residues. J lost 9 bases, V lost 3 bases, and 10 bases had no gene match. Germline V gene lookup returns CDR1 MDHEN and CDR2 SYDVKM.

The chain uses TRBV6-2 or TRBV6-3 and TRBJ2-1; TRBD2 is a possible D gene (6 bases). CDR3 size: 14 residues. V was shortened by 5 bases and J by 6 bases, with 14 bases between the two germline ends. Germline CDR1 and CDR2: MNHEY and SVGEGT. CDR3 in amino acids: CASSLALSLNEQFF. The CDR3 DNA reads as TGTGCCAGCAGTCTAGCGCTATCCCTCAATGAGCAGTTCTTC.

The table lists this clone with a count of one. This chain connects TRBV5-1 to TRBJ1-4, with TRBD1 matching 12 bases. Germline CDR1 reads SGHRS; CDR2 reads YFSETQ. Unmatched junction bases numbered 1, after V lost 1 base and J lost 6 bases. The CDR3 runs to 15 residues. The CDR3 sequence: CASSLRDRGHEKLFF. In DNA, the CDR3 is TGCGCCAGCAGCTTGCGGGACAGGGGGCATGAAAAACTGTTTTTT.

V gene TRBV6-5 combines with J gene TRBJ1-1; 9 bases align to TRBD1. The J segment lost 4 bases and the V segment lost 5 bases, leaving 8 bases of the junction unmatched. CDR1 is MNHEY and CDR2 is SVGAGI in the germline V gene. The CDR3 runs to 15 residues. This CDR3 is CASSPGTGRVTEAFF. The CDR3 nucleotides are TGTGCCAGCAGTCCCGGGACAGGGAGGGTCACTGAAGCTTTCTTT.

The CDR3 here is CASRPLPLTGERTDTQYF. The CDR3 DNA is TGTGCCAGCAGACCACTCCCTCTAACGGGAGAAAGAACAGATACGCAGTATTTT. The chain recombines TRBV27 with TRBJ2-3; a weak D match, TRBD2 (6 bases). Looked up from germline, CDR1 is MNHEY and CDR2 is SMNVEV (reference sequence). Trimming pared 6 bases from V and 3 bases from J, leaving 25 bases between. The length of the CDR3 is 18 residues.

This rearrangement joins TRBV6-5 to TRBJ2-7, with 9 bases fitting TRBD1. Germline CDR1 MNHEY, CDR2 SVGAGI. V was clipped by 6 bases and J by 2 bases; unmatched bases: 2. The CDR3 extends over 13 amino acids. The CDR3 loop reads CASRRQGAYEQYV. CDR3 in DNA: TGTGCCAGCAGAAGACAGGGGGCCTACGAGCAGTACGTC.

V usage is TRBV11-1 and J usage is TRBJ2-1, with TRBD2 matching over 7 bases. CDR3 length: 15 amino acids. The ends lost 4 bases at V and 8 bases at J; junction bases unmatched: 11. CDR1 SGHAT and CDR2 FQDESV come from the germline V gene (reference sequence). As DNA, the CDR3 is TGTGCCAGCAGCTATCCAGCGGGGAGGTGGGATGAGCAGTTCTTC. Translation gives CASSYPAGRWDEQFF.

The V call is TRBV18, the J call TRBJ1-1; D not resolved. Germline CDR1 reads KGHSH; CDR2 reads LQKENI. Trimming took off 2 bases at V and 4 bases at J, with 11 bases between the two ends. This CDR3 is 14 amino acids long. The CDR3 here is CASSPTGMRTEAFF. In DNA, the CDR3 is TGTGCCAGCTCACCAACGGGAATGCGCACTGAAGCTTTCTTT.

This clone was seen just once. The V call is TRBV11-2, the J call TRBJ1-1; no clear D. The V gene lost 1 base and the J gene lost 0 bases, with 3 bases spanning the gap. The CDR3 contains 13 residues. CDR1 is SGHAT, CDR2 FQNNGV, per germline. The CDR3 spells CASSLGVNTEAFF. In nucleotides, the CDR3 is TGTGCCAGCAGCTTAGGAGTGAACACTGAAGCTTTCTTT.

Here the CDR3 DNA reads TGTGCCAGCAGTGATTTCAGGGGTACTGGAAACACCATATATTTT. Its protein is CASSDFRGTGNTIYF. The V and J genes are TRBV6-1 and TRBJ1-3; TRBD1 might be the D (6 bases). The CDR3 is made up of 15 amino acids. Trimming left V 3 bases short and J 2 bases short, with 11 bases between. CDR1 is MNHNS, CDR2 SASEGT, per germline.

This clone was counted once. The V and J genes are TRBV7-8 and TRBJ2-2, with a possible D match to TRBD1 (5 bases). Germline V gene data show CDR1 as SGHVS and CDR2 as FQNEAQ. V lost 7 bases and J 3 bases, leaving 9 bases between the germline ends. The CDR3 runs 13 residues. DNA for the CDR3: TGTGCCAGCATCCCAGGGTACACCGGGGAGCTGTTTTTT. This codes for CASIPGYTGELFF.